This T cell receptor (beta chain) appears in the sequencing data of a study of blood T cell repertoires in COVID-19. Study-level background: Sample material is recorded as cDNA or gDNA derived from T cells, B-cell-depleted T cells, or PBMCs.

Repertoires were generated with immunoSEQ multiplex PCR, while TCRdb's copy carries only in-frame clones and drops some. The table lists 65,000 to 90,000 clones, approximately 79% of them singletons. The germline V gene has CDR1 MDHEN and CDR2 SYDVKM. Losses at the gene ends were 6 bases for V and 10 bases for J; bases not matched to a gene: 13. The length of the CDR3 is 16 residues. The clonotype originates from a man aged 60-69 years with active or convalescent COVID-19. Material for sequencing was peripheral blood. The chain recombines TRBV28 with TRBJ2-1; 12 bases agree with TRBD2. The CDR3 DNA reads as TGTGCCAGCAGCCGACTACTAGCGGGGGGTCCTCAGGAGCAGTTCTTC. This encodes CASSRLLAGGPQEQFF. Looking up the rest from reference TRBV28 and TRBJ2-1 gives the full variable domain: DVKVTQSSRYLVKRTGEKVFLECVQDMDHENMFWYRQDPGLGLRLIYFSYDVKMKEKGDIPEGYSVSREKKERFSLILESASTNQTSMYLCASSRLLAGGPQEQFFGPGTRLTVL.